The 21 T cell receptor beta chains reported below all come from one sample, sequenced in a study of identical twins. One entry per CDR3 protein, called by TCRdb with MiXCR from the 5' RACE reads. The sample carries around 95,000 distinct CDR3 sequences, less than 6.5% recorded once. Source material: memory T cells sorted from blood. The receptors were gathered from a woman aged 50 to 60 in good health.

The genes are TRBV14 and TRBJ1-1; D not certain. The CDR3 consists of 12 residues. Trimming removed 2 bases at V and 11 bases at J, with 12 bases between. Germline assignment: CDR1 SGHDN and CDR2 FVKESK. The DNA of the CDR3 is TGTGCCAGCAGCCAATCCAGTCCTCGGGCTTTCTTT. This codes for CASSQSSPRAFF.

This clonotype has at least ten counts. The rearrangement uses TRBV10-3 and TRBJ2-3; no reliable D call. CDR1 and CDR2 (germline): ENHRY, SYGVKD. The CDR3 extends over 11 amino acids. With 6 bases removed from V and 2 bases from J, the gap between germline ends came to 3 bases. The CDR3 reads CAISDTDTQYF. CDR3 in DNA: TGTGCCATCAGCGACACAGATACGCAGTATTTT.

This clonotype appeared many times. The chain couples TRBV18 to TRBJ1-5; 7 bases map to TRBD1. Germline loops: CDR1 KGHSH, CDR2 LQKENI. The V and J ends lost 0 bases and 2 bases, in that order; junction bases with no gene match: 4. The CDR3 has 16 residues. The CDR3 is CASSPPGTGGNQPQHF. CDR3 bases: TGTGCCAGCTCACCACCTGGAACAGGGGGCAATCAGCCCCAGCATTTT.

This clonotype was detected ten times or more. This chain links TRBV28 with TRBJ2-1, with 13 bases matching TRBD2. V lost 8 bases and J lost 6; bases outside the gene matches: 4. CDR1 is MDHEN and CDR2 is SYDVKM in the germline V gene. This CDR3 comprises 14 residues. The CDR3: CASGTSGRANEQFF. CDR3 in DNA: TGTGCCAGCGGAACTAGCGGGAGGGCCAATGAGCAGTTCTTC.

This clonotype was observed at least ten times. The J gene is TRBJ2-4, the V gene TRBV15; 7 bases are a match to TRBD2. V shed 5 bases and J 8 bases; nucleotides not matched to a gene: 3. Germline V gives CDR1 LNHNV, CDR2 YYDKDF (reference sequence). This CDR3 comprises 12 residues. The CDR3 here is CATSLRGDIQYF. CDR3 nucleotides: TGTGCCACCAGCCTCCGGGGGGACATTCAGTACTTC.

V usage is TRBV12-5 and J usage is TRBJ2-3; D is possibly TRBD2 (6 bases). Looked up from germline, CDR1 is LGHNT and CDR2 is FRNRAP. Trimming removed 5 bases at V and 1 base at J, with 13 bases between. The CDR3 is 15 residues long. DNA for the CDR3: TGTGCTAGTGGTCTCGGGAGAGCCGGCACAGATACGCAGTATTTT. This gives the protein CASGLGRAGTDTQYF.

The genes are TRBV2 and TRBJ2-1, with TRBD2 matching 9 bases. Trimming cost V 3 bases and J 8 bases; bases outside gene matches: 14. Germline V gene sequence: CDR1 SNHLY, CDR2 FYNNEI. CDR3 size: 17 residues. This CDR3 is CASSEMPGLAGEDEQFF. Here the CDR3 DNA reads TGTGCCAGCAGTGAGATGCCAGGTTTAGCGGGAGAGGATGAGCAGTTCTTC.

This clonotype has a count of ten or more. The chain has TRBV11-1 and TRBJ2-1; D is unclear. Germline values: CDR1 SGHAT, CDR2 FQDESV (reference sequence). V was trimmed by 2 bases and J by 3 bases, leaving 11 bases between them. CDR3 size: 15 residues. The DNA for the CDR3 is TGTGCCAGCAGCTTAAGGACGGACGTCTACAATGAGCAGTTCTTC. It translates to CASSLRTDVYNEQFF.

In its sample, this clonotype was seen many times. The chain combines TRBV20-1 with TRBJ2-1; 7 bases align to TRBD1. This CDR3 is 13 amino acids long. Germline lookup yields CDR1 DFQATT and CDR2 SNEGSKA (reference sequence). V lost 6 bases and J lost 4; bases outside the gene matches: 6. The CDR3 region has the DNA TGCAGTGCCCCCGGGACAGCTTACAATGAGCAGTTCTTC. Its translation is CSAPGTAYNEQFF.

In its sample, this clonotype was seen many times. V is TRBV20-1 and J is TRBJ2-7; the D is unclear. Germline V gives CDR1 DFQATT, CDR2 SNEGSKA (reference sequence). Trimming took 3 bases from V and 1 from J, leaving 10 bases between them. The CDR3 length is 13 residues. The CDR3 here is CSARERRSYEQYF. DNA for the CDR3: TGCAGTGCTAGGGAACGGCGATCCTACGAGCAGTACTTC.

V gene TRBV6-1 combines with J gene TRBJ2-2; D unresolved. CDR1 and CDR2 from the germline V gene are MNHNS and SASEGT. The CDR3 covers 14 residues. With 1 base removed from V and 3 bases from J, the gap between germline ends came to 6 bases. CDR3 sequence: CASSEGLYTGELFF. The CDR3 region has the DNA TGTGCCAGCAGTGAAGGACTGTACACCGGGGAGCTGTTTTTT.

The rearrangement links TRBV24-1 to TRBJ2-5; the match to TRBD2 covers 8 bases. CDR3 size: 15 residues. Germline assignment: CDR1 KGHDR and CDR2 SFDVKD. With 4 bases clipped from V and 4 bases from J, the junction kept 7 bases outside the gene matches. CDR3 in amino acids: CATSDPGRVGETQYF. The CDR3 DNA sequence: TGTGCCACCAGTGACCCCGGGAGGGTTGGAGAGACCCAGTACTTC.

The gene calls are TRBV4-1 and TRBJ2-5; perhaps TRBD2 as D (6 bases). Germline assignment: CDR1 MGHRA and CDR2 YSYEKL. V lost 1 base and J lost 4, with 10 bases in between. The CDR3 sequence is 14 residues long. The CDR3 sequence: CASSQGGTLETQYF. The CDR3 region has the DNA TGCGCCAGCAGCCAAGGGGGGACTCTAGAGACCCAGTACTTC.

This clonotype was counted at least ten times. In nucleotides, the CDR3 is TGTGCCAGCAGCCGAGCACAGACCCTTCGGGCTTTCTTT. This encodes CASSRAQTLRAFF. The chain has TRBV28 and TRBJ1-1; D is undetermined. The germline CDR1 and CDR2 sequences are MDHEN and SYDVKM. The CDR3 has 13 residues. Trimming left V 6 bases short and J 11 bases short, with 19 bases between.

This clonotype occurred a few times. The chain recombines TRBV4-1 with TRBJ1-1; the D is unclear. Germline loops: CDR1 MGHRA, CDR2 YSYEKL. V lost 4 bases and J 0 bases, leaving 15 bases between the germline ends. This CDR3 region has 16 residues. The CDR3 bases are TGCGCCAGCAGCCCCCCTGCCCTTGTTCTGAACACTGAAGCTTTCTTT. Translated, it gives CASSPPALVLNTEAFF.

The chain has TRBV6-1 and TRBJ2-1; 7 nucleotides align to TRBD1. V trimming: 6 bases; J trimming: 2 bases; junction bases outside the gene matches: 10. This CDR3 contains 16 residues. Germline V gene lookup returns CDR1 MNHNS and CDR2 SASEGT. The CDR3 loop reads CASRGTASGPYNEQFF. The CDR3 DNA reads TGTGCCAGCAGAGGGACAGCCTCTGGCCCCTACAATGAGCAGTTCTTC.

This clonotype was detected only a few times. J is TRBJ2-1 and V is TRBV6-5, with 14 bases identical to TRBD2. V lost 8 bases, J lost 2 bases, and 11 bases stayed unmatched. CDR1 and CDR2 (germline): MNHEY, SVGAGI. The CDR3 has 18 amino acids. The CDR3 DNA is TGTGCCAGCGGCTTAGCCGGACTAGCGGGAGGCCCCTACAATGAGCAGTTCTTC. Translating it yields CASGLAGLAGGPYNEQFF.

The chain is built from TRBV19 and TRBJ1-1; D ambiguous. This CDR3 contains 14 residues. V was shortened by 4 bases and J by 6 bases, with 15 bases between the two germline ends. Germline assignment: CDR1 LNHDA and CDR2 SQIVND (reference sequence). CDR3 protein: CASSTSRVGSEAFF. DNA of the CDR3: TGTGCCAGTAGTACGTCCCGGGTTGGCTCTGAAGCTTTCTTT.

Ten or more counts support this clonotype. The chain combines TRBV3-1 with TRBJ2-1; D assignment may be TRBD1 or TRBD2 (5 bases each). Germline V gene sequence: CDR1 LGHDT, CDR2 YNNKEL (reference sequence). Trimming took 3 bases from V and 13 from J, leaving 19 bases between them. CDR3 length: 14 residues. CDR3 protein: CASSQPGASSTQFF. The CDR3, as DNA: TGTGCCAGCAGCCAGCCCGGGGCTAGCAGTACCCAGTTCTTC.

This clonotype was seen repeatedly, ten times or more. The J gene is TRBJ2-1, the V gene TRBV9; D might be TRBD1 (6 bases). This CDR3 has 13 amino acids. V was clipped by 4 bases and J by 9 bases, with 14 bases between them. In germline, CDR1 is SGDLS, CDR2 YYNGEE. CDR3 residues: CASSTILGGEQFF. CDR3 bases: TGTGCCAGCAGCACGATCCTAGGGGGTGAGCAGTTCTTC.

This clonotype was detected many times. The gene calls are TRBV25-1 and TRBJ1-6; no reliable D call. Germline V gives CDR1 MGHDK, CDR2 SYGVNS. The CDR3 runs to 14 residues. Trimming shortened V by 3 bases and J by 9 bases, and 12 bases separated the two germline ends. The CDR3 bases are TGTGCCAGCAGTGATATCGCCGAGACTTCACCCCTCCACTTT. Its protein is CASSDIAETSPLHF.